The clone carrying this TCR beta chain was detected ten times or more. Its specificity is unknown. The data derive from a study of T cells after yellow fever vaccination. Notes on the study in general: Reappearing after the booster were most of the clones from primary vaccination (less than 97% CD4, 85% to 90% CD8).

The ends were cut back, 0 bases at V and 0 bases at J, with 8 bases in the middle. The CDR3 spans 15 residues. Germline CDR1 SGHTA, CDR2 FQGNSA. A 5'RACE template-switching step, the method used to make TCR cDNA, added a universal primer site and UMIs. MiXCR was run by TCRdb on the 5' RACE reads, yielding one entry per CDR3 protein. Of a few hundred thousand distinct CDR3 sequences detected, more than 3.5% appear once; the ten largest clones hold under 20%. The sequence was collected from a man aged 18 to 29 who received the YFV17D yellow fever vaccine. This sample comprised PBMCs, obtained 15 days after the yellow fever booster vaccination. The chain joins TRBV7-2 to TRBJ1-2, with no clear D. CDR3 nucleotides: TGTGCCAGCAGCTTAGCGCGCGGAGCTAACTATGGCTACACCTTC. Translated, it gives CASSLARGANYGYTF.